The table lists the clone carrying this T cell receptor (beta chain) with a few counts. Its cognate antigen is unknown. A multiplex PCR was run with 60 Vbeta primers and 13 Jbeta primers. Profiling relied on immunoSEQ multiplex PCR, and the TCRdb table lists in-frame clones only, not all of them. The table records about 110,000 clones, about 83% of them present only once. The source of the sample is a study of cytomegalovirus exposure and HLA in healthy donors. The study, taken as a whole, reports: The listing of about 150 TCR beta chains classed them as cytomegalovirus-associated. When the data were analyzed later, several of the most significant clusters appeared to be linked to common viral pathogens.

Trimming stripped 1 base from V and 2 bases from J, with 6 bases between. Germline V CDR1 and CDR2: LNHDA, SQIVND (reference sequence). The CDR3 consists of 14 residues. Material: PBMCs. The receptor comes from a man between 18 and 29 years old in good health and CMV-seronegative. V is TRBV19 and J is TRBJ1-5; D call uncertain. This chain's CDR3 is CASSIGTGNQPQHF. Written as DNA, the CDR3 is TGTGCCAGTAGTATAGGAACAGGCAATCAGCCCCAGCATTTT.